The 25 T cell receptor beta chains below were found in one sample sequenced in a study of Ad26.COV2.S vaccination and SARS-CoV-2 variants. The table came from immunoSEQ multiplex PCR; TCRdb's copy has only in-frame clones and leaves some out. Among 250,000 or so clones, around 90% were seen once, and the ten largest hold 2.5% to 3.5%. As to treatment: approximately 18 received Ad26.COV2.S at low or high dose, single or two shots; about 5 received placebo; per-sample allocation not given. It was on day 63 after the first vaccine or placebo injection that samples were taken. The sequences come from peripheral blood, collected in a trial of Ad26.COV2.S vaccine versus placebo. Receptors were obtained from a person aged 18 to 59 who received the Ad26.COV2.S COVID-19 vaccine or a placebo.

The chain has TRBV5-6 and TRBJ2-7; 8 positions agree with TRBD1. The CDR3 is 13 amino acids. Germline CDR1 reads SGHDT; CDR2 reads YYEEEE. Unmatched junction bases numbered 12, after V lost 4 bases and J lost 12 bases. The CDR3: CASSGRTGMFPYV. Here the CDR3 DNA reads TGTGCCAGCAGCGGCAGGACAGGGATGTTTCCGTACGTC.

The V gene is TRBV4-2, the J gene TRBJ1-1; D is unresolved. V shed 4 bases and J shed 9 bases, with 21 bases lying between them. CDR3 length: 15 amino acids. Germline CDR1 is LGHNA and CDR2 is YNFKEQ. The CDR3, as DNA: TGTGCCAGCAGCCGACCCGGTCCTACCGATAACCAAGCTTTCTTT. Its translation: CASSRPGPTDNQAFF.

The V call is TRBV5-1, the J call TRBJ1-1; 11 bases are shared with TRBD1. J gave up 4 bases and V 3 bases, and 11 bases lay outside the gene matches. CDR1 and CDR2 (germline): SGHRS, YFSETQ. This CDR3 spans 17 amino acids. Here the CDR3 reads CASSSETDRGRGTEAFF. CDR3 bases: TGCGCCAGCAGCTCCGAGACGGACAGGGGGCGTGGCACTGAAGCTTTCTTT.

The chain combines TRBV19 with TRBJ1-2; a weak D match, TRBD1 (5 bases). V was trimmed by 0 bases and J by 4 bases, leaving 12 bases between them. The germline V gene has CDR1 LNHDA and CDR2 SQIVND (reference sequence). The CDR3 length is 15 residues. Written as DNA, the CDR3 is TGTGCCAGTAGTATAGATCGATACAGGTCCTATGGCTACACCTTC. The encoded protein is CASSIDRYRSYGYTF.

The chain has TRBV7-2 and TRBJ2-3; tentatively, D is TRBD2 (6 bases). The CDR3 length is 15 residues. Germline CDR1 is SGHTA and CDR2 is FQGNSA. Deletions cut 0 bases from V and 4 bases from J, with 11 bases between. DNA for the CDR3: TGTGCCAGCAGCTTAGCTCGGACTAAACCAGATACGCAGTATTTT. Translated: CASSLARTKPDTQYF.

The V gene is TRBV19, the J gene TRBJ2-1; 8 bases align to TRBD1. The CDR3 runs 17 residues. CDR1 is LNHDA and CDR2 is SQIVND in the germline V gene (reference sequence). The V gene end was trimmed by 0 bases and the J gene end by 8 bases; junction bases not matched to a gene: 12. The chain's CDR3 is CASSIDRTGSKGDEQFF. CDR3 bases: TGTGCCAGTAGTATAGATCGGACAGGGAGTAAAGGGGATGAGCAGTTCTTC.

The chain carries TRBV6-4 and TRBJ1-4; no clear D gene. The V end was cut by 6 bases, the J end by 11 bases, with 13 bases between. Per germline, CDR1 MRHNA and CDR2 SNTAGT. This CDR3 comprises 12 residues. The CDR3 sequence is CASRRPSLKLFF. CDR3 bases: TGTGCCAGCAGGCGTCCGAGCCTGAAACTGTTTTTT.

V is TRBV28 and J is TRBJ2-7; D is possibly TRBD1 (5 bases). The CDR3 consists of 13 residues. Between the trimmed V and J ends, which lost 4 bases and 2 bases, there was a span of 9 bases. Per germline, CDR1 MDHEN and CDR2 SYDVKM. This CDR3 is CASSSTATYEQYV. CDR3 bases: TGTGCCAGCAGTTCGACAGCTACCTACGAGCAGTACGTC.

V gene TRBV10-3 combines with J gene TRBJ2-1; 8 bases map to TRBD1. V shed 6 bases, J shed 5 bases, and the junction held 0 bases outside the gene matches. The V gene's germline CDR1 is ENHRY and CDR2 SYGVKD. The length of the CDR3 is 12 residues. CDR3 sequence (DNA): TGTGCCATCAGGGACAGGGACAATGAGCAGTTCTTC. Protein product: CAIRDRDNEQFF.

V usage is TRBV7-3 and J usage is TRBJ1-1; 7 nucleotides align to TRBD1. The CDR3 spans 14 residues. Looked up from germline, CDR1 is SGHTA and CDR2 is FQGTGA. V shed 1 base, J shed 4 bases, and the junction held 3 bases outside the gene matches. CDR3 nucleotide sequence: TGTGCCAGCAGCTTAAATCCAGGGGGCACTGAAGCTTTCTTT. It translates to CASSLNPGGTEAFF.

The CDR3 DNA reads as TGTGCCAGCAGCCTTGATAGCTCGAATCAGCCCCAGCATTTT. As protein: CASSLDSSNQPQHF. This chain joins TRBV7-2 and TRBJ1-5; D gene uncertain. Germline CDR1 is SGHTA and CDR2 is FQGNSA. CDR3 size: 14 residues. The V gene lost 5 bases and the J gene lost 4 bases, with 12 bases spanning the gap.

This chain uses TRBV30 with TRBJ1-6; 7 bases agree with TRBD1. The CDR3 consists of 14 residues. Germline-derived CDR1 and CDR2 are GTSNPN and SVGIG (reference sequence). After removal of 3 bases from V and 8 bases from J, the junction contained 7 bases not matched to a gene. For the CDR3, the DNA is TGTGCCTGGAGCGCGAGTACAGGGGATTCACCCCTCCACTTT. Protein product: CAWSASTGDSPLHF.

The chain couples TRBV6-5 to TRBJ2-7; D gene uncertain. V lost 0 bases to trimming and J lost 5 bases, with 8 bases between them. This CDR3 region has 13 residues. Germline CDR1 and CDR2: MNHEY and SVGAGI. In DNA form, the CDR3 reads TGTGCCAGCAGTTACTCAGAAGGTAACGAGCAGTACGTC. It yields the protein CASSYSEGNEQYV.

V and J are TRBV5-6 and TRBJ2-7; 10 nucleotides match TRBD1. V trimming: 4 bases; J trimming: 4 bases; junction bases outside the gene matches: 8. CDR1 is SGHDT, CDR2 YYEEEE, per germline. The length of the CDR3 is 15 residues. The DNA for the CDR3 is TGTGCCAGCAGCGGCGGGGGACAGGGGCGGTACGAGCAGTACTTC. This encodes CASSGGGQGRYEQYF.

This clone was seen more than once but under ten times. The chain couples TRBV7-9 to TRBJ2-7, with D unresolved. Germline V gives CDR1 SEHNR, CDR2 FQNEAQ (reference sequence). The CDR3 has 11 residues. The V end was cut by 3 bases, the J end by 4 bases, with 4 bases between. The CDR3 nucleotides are TGTGCCAGCAGCTTGGTTTACGAGCAGTACTTC. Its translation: CASSLVYEQYF.

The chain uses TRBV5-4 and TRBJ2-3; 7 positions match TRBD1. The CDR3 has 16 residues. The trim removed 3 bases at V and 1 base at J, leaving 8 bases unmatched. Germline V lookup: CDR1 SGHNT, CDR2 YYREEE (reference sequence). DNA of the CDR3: TGTGCCAGCAGCTGGGAGACAGGGACGGGCACAGATACGCAGTATTTT. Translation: CASSWETGTGTDTQYF.

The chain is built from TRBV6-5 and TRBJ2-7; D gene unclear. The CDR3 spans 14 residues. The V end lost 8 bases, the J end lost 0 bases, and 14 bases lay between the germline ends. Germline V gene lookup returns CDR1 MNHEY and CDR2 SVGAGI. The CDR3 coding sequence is TGTGCCAGCCGCGTTCTGTACAGCTCCTACGAGCAGTACGTC. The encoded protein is CASRVLYSSYEQYV.

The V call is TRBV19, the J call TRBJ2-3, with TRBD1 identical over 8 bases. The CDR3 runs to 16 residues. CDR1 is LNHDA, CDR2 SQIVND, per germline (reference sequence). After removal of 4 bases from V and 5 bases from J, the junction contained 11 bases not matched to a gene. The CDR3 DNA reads TGTGCCAGTAGTACCATTGACAGGGGTAGGGGAGATACGCAGTATTTT. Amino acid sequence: CASSTIDRGRGDTQYF.

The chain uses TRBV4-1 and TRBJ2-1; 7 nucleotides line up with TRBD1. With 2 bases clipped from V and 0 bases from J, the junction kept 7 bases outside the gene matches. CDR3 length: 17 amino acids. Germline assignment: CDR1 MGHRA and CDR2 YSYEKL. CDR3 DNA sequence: TGCGCCAGCAGCCAACAGGACAGGTTTAGCTCCTACAATGAGCAGTTCTTC. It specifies CASSQQDRFSSYNEQFF.

As DNA, the CDR3 is TGCGCCAGCAGCCAAGCATTCCCGGGACAGGCGCCTCTTAATGAAAAACTGTTTTTT. This translates into CASSQAFPGQAPLNEKLFF. V and J are TRBV4-1 and TRBJ1-4; 8 bases are a match to TRBD1. The germline gives CDR1 MGHRA, CDR2 YSYEKL. V shed 1 base, J shed 4 bases, and the junction held 14 bases outside the gene matches. The CDR3 length is 19 residues.

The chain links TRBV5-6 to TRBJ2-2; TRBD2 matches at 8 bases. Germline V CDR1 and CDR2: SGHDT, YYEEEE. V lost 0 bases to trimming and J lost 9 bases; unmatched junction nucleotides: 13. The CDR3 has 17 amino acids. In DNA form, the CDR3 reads TGTGCCAGCAGCTTGGGAGGGAGCGGGAGTAGATGGCGGGAGCTGTTTTTT. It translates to CASSLGGSGSRWRELFF.

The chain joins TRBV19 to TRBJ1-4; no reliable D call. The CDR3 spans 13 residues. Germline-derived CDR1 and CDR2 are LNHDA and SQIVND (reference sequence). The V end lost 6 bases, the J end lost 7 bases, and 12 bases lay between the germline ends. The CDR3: CASSRAPFEKLFF. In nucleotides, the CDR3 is TGTGCCAGTAGCCGGGCTCCCTTTGAAAAACTGTTTTTT.

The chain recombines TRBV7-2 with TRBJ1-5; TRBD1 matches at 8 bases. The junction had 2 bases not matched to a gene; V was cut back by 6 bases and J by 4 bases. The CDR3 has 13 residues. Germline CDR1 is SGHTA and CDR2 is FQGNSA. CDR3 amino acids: CASSDRGNQPQHF. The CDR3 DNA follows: TGTGCCAGCAGTGACAGGGGTAATCAGCCCCAGCATTTT.

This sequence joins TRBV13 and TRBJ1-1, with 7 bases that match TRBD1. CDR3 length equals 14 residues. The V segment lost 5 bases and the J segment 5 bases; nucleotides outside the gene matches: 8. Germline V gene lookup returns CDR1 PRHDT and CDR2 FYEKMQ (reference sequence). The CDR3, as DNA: TGTGCCAGCAGCCTGACAGGGAAGGGGACTGAAGCTTTCTTT. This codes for CASSLTGKGTEAFF.

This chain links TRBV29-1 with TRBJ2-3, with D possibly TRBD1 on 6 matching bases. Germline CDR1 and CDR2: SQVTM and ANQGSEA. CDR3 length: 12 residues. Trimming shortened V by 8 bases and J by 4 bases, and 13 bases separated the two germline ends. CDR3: CSHTGLSDTQYF. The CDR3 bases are TGCAGCCATACAGGGTTATCAGATACGCAGTATTTT.